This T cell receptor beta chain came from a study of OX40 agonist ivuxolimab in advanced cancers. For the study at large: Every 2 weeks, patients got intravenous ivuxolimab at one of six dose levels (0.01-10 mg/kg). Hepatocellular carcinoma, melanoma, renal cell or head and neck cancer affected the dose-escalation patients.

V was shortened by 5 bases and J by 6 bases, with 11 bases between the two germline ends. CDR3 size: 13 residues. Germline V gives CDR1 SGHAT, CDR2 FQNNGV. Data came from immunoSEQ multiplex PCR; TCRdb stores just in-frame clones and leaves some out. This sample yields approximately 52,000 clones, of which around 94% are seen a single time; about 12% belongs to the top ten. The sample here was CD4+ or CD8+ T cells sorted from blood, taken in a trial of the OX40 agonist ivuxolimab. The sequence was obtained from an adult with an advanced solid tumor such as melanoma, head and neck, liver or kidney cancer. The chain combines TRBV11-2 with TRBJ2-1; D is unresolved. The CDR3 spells CASSLVALNEQFF. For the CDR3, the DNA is TGTGCCAGCAGCCTAGTAGCTCTCAATGAGCAGTTCTTC.